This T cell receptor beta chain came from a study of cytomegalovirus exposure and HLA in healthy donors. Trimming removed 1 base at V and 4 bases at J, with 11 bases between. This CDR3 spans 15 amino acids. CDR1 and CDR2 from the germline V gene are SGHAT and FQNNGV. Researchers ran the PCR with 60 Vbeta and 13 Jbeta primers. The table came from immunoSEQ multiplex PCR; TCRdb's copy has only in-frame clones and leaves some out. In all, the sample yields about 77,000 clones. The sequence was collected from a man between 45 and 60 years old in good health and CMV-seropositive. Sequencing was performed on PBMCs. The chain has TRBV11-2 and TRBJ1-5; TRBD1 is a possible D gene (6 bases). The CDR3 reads CASSLGNTGNQPQHF. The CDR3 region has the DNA TGTGCCAGCAGCTTAGGAAATACAGGGAATCAGCCCCAGCATTTT.